The rows below give T cell receptor beta chains drawn from one sample of a study of blood T cell repertoires in COVID-19. Some clones are missing from TCRdb's copy, which holds only in-frame ones; the method was immunoSEQ multiplex PCR. The sample lists 95,000 to 100,000 clones; 85% were seen once. Input material: peripheral blood. The source is a woman in her 70s with active or convalescent COVID-19. Each CDR3 is given with its conserved first and last residue. Fields, in order: clone size, V gene, D gene, J gene, CDR3 protein, CDR3 DNA. A D gene is named only where the DNA matches it firmly. Clone size is given for some rows only: seen once, a few or many times, or a class if the clone is expanded.

size: once; V: TRBV11-3; D: .; J: TRBJ2-7; CDR3: CASSLVSRGPYEQYF; DNA: TGTGCCAGCAGCTTAGTGTCGCGGGGCCCCTACGAGCAGTACTTC
size: .; V: TRBV28; D: .; J: TRBJ2-1; CDR3: CASSLRAAVSGFKQFF; DNA: TGTGCCAGCAGTTTAAGGGCAGCGGTGAGTGGATTTAAGCAGTTCTTC
size: .; V: TRBV6-5; D: TRBD2; J: TRBJ2-2; CDR3: CASSYPAGSPGELFF; DNA: TGTGCCAGCAGTTACCCAGCGGGGTCCCCCGGGGAGCTGTTTTTT
size: .; V: TRBV7-2; D: TRBD2; J: TRBJ2-1; CDR3: CASSHDGGGAYNEQFF; DNA: TGTGCCAGCAGCCACGACGGCGGGGGGGCCTACAATGAGCAGTTCTTC
size: once; V: TRBV7-8; D: .; J: TRBJ1-5; CDR3: CASSLALARRAQPQHF; DNA: TGTGCCAGCAGCTTAGCTCTCGCGCGCAGGGCTCAGCCCCAGCATTTT
size: once; V: TRBV7-9; D: .; J: TRBJ1-6; CDR3: CASSLARQDNSPLHF; DNA: TGTGCCAGCAGCTTAGCGAGACAGGATAATTCACCCCTCCACTTT
size: once; V: TRBV24-1; D: .; J: TRBJ1-2; CDR3: CATSDVTGLYGYTF; DNA: TGTGCCACCAGTGATGTTACAGGGCTCTATGGCTACACCTTC
size: .; V: TRBV3-1/TRBV3-2; D: TRBD1; J: TRBJ1-1; CDR3: CASSLRTGGEGAEAFF; DNA: TGTGCCAGCAGTCTACGGACAGGGGGGGAAGGCGCTGAAGCTTTCTTT
size: once; V: TRBV4-2; D: TRBD1; J: TRBJ1-6; CDR3: CASSQGRDREQYNSPLHF; DNA: TGTGCCAGCAGCCAAGGCCGGGACAGGGAGCAATATAATTCACCCCTCCACTTT
size: .; V: TRBV4-2; D: TRBD2; J: TRBJ2-1; CDR3: CASSHSGGGYEQFF; DNA: TGTGCCAGCAGCCATAGCGGGGGTGGGTATGAGCAGTTCTTC
size: .; V: TRBV3-1/TRBV3-2; D: TRBD1; J: TRBJ1-2; CDR3: CASSQENRGHYGYTF; DNA: TGTGCCAGCAGCCAAGAGAACAGGGGACACTATGGCTACACCTTC
size: .; V: TRBV4-3; D: TRBD1; J: TRBJ1-1; CDR3: CASSQDYRGNTEAFF; DNA: TGCGCCAGCAGCCAAGATTACAGGGGCAACACTGAAGCTTTCTTT
size: few; V: TRBV10-3; D: TRBD1; J: TRBJ1-5; CDR3: CAISPNKTGGKQPQHF; DNA: TGTGCCATCAGTCCAAACAAAACAGGGGGCAAACAGCCCCAGCATTTT
size: .; V: TRBV6-5; D: .; J: TRBJ2-1; CDR3: CASRPITEPYNEQFF; DNA: TGTGCCAGCAGGCCAATAACAGAACCTTACAATGAGCAGTTCTTC
size: .; V: TRBV29-1; D: .; J: TRBJ2-7; CDR3: CSVSAANRGGYEQYF; DNA: TGCAGCGTTTCCGCAGCTAACAGGGGGGGCTACGAGCAGTACTTC
size: .; V: TRBV4-1; D: TRBD1; J: TRBJ2-7; CDR3: CASSLHGTAYEQYF; DNA: TGCGCCAGCAGCCTTCACGGGACAGCCTACGAGCAGTACTTC
size: .; V: TRBV18; D: .; J: TRBJ1-1; CDR3: CASSPPFLNTEAFF; DNA: TGTGCCAGCTCACCACCGTTCCTTAACACTGAAGCTTTCTTT
size: .; V: TRBV24-1; D: TRBD1; J: TRBJ1-2; CDR3: CATSARDRDYGYTF; DNA: TGTGCCACCAGTGCCCGGGACAGGGACTATGGCTACACCTTC
size: .; V: TRBV11-1; D: TRBD2; J: TRBJ2-5; CDR3: CASNPAGGQETQYF; DNA: TGTGCCAGCAATCCAGCGGGGGGGCAAGAGACCCAGTACTTC
size: .; V: TRBV9; D: .; J: TRBJ2-1; CDR3: CASSVAGTNSYNEQFF; DNA: TGTGCCAGCAGCGTAGCTGGGACAAACTCCTACAATGAGCAGTTCTTC
size: .; V: TRBV11-2; D: .; J: TRBJ1-1; CDR3: CASSLLAAVEAFF; DNA: TGTGCCAGCAGCTTACTAGCTGCGGTTGAAGCTTTCTTT
size: .; V: TRBV28; D: .; J: TRBJ1-5; CDR3: CASSLGTLNQPQHF; DNA: TGTGCCAGCAGTTTGGGCACCCTCAATCAGCCCCAGCATTTT
size: .; V: TRBV21-1; D: .; J: TRBJ2-1; CDR3: CASSKLAGGTYNEQFF; DNA: TGTGCCAGCAGCAAGCTAGCGGGAGGAACCTACAATGAGCAGTTCTTC
size: .; V: TRBV14; D: TRBD1; J: TRBJ1-1; CDR3: CASSEWKLQGAYTEAFF; DNA: TGTGCCAGCAGCGAATGGAAGCTACAGGGGGCCTACACTGAAGCTTTCTTT
size: .; V: TRBV9; D: TRBD2; J: TRBJ2-5; CDR3: CASSRTSGQETQYF; DNA: TGTGCCAGCAGCCGGACTAGCGGACAAGAGACCCAGTACTTC
size: once; V: TRBV7-2; D: .; J: TRBJ2-2; CDR3: CASSSDSTNTGELFF; DNA: TGTGCCAGCAGCTCGGACAGCACGAACACCGGGGAGCTGTTTTTT
size: .; V: TRBV19; D: .; J: TRBJ2-2; CDR3: CASSILAGPPNTGELFF; DNA: TGTGCCAGTAGTATCTTGGCAGGGCCTCCGAACACCGGGGAGCTGTTTTTT
size: .; V: TRBV7-7; D: .; J: TRBJ2-3; CDR3: CASSRLESTDTQYF; DNA: TGTGCTAGCAGCCGACTAGAGTCCACAGATACGCAGTATTTT
size: .; V: TRBV10-2; D: .; J: TRBJ1-1; CDR3: CASSLAGMNTEAFF; DNA: TGCGCCAGCAGCTTGGCGGGGATGAACACTGAAGCTTTCTTT
size: .; V: TRBV14; D: .; J: TRBJ1-1; CDR3: CASSQASEAFF; DNA: TGTGCCAGCAGCCAAGCTAGTGAAGCTTTCTTT
size: few; V: TRBV19; D: TRBD1; J: TRBJ2-1; CDR3: CASSTYRGLGTYNEQFF; DNA: TGTGCCAGTAGTACGTACAGGGGGCTAGGAACCTACAATGAGCAGTTCTTC
size: .; V: TRBV2; D: TRBD2; J: TRBJ2-2; CDR3: CASHPSGSGTGELFF; DNA: TGTGCCAGCCACCCTAGCGGGAGCGGCACCGGGGAGCTGTTTTTT
size: .; V: TRBV7-2; D: .; J: TRBJ2-7; CDR3: CASSYGGGGYYEQYF; DNA: TGTGCCAGCAGCTATGGGGGAGGAGGCTACTACGAGCAGTACTTC
size: .; V: TRBV2; D: .; J: TRBJ1-2; CDR3: CASRTRGSHYGYTF; DNA: TGTGCCAGCAGGACCCGGGGTAGTCACTATGGCTACACCTTC
size: .; V: TRBV18; D: TRBD1; J: TRBJ2-1; CDR3: CASSSTGDNEQFF; DNA: TGTGCCAGCTCATCGACAGGGGACAATGAGCAGTTCTTC
size: .; V: TRBV6-2/TRBV6-3; D: .; J: TRBJ1-4; CDR3: CASSYSTGPPNEKLFF; DNA: TGTGCCAGCAGTTACTCAACAGGGCCGCCTAATGAAAAACTGTTTTTT
size: .; V: TRBV4-3; D: TRBD2; J: TRBJ2-3; CDR3: CASSQGTSGRWTDTQYF; DNA: TGCGCCAGCAGCCAAGGGACTAGCGGGCGGTGGACAGATACGCAGTATTTT
size: once; V: TRBV7-9; D: TRBD2; J: TRBJ2-5; CDR3: CASSLGTGGPSQETQYF; DNA: TGTGCCAGCAGCTTAGGTACGGGGGGGCCGAGCCAAGAGACCCAGTACTTC
size: .; V: TRBV30; D: .; J: TRBJ2-3; CDR3: CAWSPSTDTQYF; DNA: TGTGCCTGGAGTCCTAGCACAGATACGCAGTATTTT
size: .; V: TRBV6-5; D: .; J: TRBJ2-1; CDR3: CASRGVAGDNEQFF; DNA: TGTGCCAGCAGGGGGGTGGCAGGGGACAATGAGCAGTTCTTC
size: .; V: TRBV30; D: TRBD1; J: TRBJ1-2; CDR3: CAWMRGTGLGGLYGYTF; DNA: TGTGCCTGGATGAGGGGGACAGGGTTAGGAGGGCTCTATGGCTACACCTTC
size: .; V: TRBV11-2; D: .; J: TRBJ1-1; CDR3: CASSTKAVPEAFF; DNA: TGTGCCAGCAGCACAAAGGCGGTCCCTGAAGCTTTCTTT
size: .; V: TRBV5-6; D: .; J: TRBJ1-5; CDR3: CASSSAGGNQPQHF; DNA: TGTGCCAGCAGCTCTGCCGGGGGCAATCAGCCCCAGCATTTT
size: few; V: TRBV20-1; D: .; J: TRBJ1-2; CDR3: CSAGEDGYTF; DNA: TGCAGTGCAGGGGAGGATGGCTACACCTTC